This T cell receptor (beta chain) comes out of a study of blood T cell repertoires in COVID-19. Overall study context: Samples came from the United States, Italy and Spain, spanning acute and convalescent COVID-19. T cells, B-cell-depleted T cells, or PBMCs provided the cDNA or gDNA that served as material.

Authors' processing steps: Cell counts per sample came from amplifying reference gene primers. Data came from immunoSEQ multiplex PCR; TCRdb stores just in-frame clones and leaves some out. From that table come the V and J calls and clone size; the DNA was used to work out D and trimming. The data hold 110,000 to 150,000 clones, with over 70% observed a single time. V lost 0 bases and J lost 7; bases outside the gene matches: 4. Germline V gene data show CDR1 as SGHNT and CDR2 as YYREEE (reference sequence). The CDR3 is 17 residues long. The TCR was taken from a man aged 65 to 85 who had recovered from COVID-19. Sequences were obtained from peripheral blood. The J gene is TRBJ2-2, the V gene TRBV5-4, with 15 bases fitting TRBD2. Here the CDR3 DNA reads TGTGCCAGCAGCTTGGGAGGGACTAGCGGGAGGAGCGGGGAGCTGTTTTTT. As protein: CASSLGGTSGRSGELFF. Based on the CDR3 plus reference TRBV5-4 and TRBJ2-2, the full variable domain is ETGVTQSPTHLIKTRGQQVTLRCSSQSGHNTVSWYQQALGQGPQFIFQYYREEENGRGNFPPRFSGLQFPNYSSELNVNALELDDSALYLCASSLGGTSGRSGELFFGEGSRLTVL.